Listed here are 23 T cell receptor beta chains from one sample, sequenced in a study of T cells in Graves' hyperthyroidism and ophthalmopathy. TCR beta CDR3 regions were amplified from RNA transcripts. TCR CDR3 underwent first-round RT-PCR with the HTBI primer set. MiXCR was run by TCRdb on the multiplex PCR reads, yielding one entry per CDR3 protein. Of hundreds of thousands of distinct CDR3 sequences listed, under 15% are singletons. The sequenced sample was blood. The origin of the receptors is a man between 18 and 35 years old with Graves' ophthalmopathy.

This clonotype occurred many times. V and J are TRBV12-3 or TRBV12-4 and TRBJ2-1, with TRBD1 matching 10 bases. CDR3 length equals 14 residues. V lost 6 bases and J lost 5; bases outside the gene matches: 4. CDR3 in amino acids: CASSRDRGNNEQFF. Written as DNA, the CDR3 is TGTGCCAGCAGCCGGGACAGGGGAAACAATGAGCAGTTCTTC.

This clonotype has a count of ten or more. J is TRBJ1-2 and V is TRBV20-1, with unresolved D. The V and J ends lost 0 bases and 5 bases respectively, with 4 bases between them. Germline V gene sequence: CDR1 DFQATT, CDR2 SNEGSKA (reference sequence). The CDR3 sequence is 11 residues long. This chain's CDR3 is CSAREWYGYTF. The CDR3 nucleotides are TGCAGTGCTAGAGAGTGGTATGGCTACACCTTC.

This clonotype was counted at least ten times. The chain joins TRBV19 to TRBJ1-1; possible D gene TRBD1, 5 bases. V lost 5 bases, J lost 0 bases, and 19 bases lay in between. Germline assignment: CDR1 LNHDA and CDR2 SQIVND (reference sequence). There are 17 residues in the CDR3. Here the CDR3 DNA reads TGTGCCAGTAGTGTCCCGATCCTTTTGGGGGTGAACACTGAAGCTTTCTTT. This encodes CASSVPILLGVNTEAFF.

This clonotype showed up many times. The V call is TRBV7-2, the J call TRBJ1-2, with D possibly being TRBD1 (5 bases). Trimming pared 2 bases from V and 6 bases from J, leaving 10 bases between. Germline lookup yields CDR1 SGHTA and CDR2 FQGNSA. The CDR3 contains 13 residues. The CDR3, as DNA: TGTGCCAGCAGCTTAAAGGGACCAAATGGCTACACCTTC. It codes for CASSLKGPNGYTF. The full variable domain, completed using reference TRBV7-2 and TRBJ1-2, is GAGVSQSPSNKVTEKGKDVELRCDPISGHTALYWYRQSLGQGLEFLIYFQGNSAPDKSGLPSDRFSAERTGGSVSTLTIQRTQQEDSAVYLCASSLKGPNGYTFGSGTRLTVV.

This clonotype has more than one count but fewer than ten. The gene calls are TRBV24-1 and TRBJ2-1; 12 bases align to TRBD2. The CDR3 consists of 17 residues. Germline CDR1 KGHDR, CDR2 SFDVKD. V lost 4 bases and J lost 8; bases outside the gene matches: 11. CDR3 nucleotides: TGTGCCACCAGTGAAAGGGCTAGCGGGAGGGATGGGGATGAGCAGTTCTTC. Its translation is CATSERASGRDGDEQFF.

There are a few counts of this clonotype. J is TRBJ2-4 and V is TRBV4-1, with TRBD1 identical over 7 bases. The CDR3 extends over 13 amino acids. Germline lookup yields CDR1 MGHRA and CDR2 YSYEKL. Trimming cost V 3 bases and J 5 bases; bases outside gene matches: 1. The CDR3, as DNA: TGCGCCAGCAGCCACACAGGGGAAAACATTCAGTACTTC. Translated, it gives CASSHTGENIQYF.

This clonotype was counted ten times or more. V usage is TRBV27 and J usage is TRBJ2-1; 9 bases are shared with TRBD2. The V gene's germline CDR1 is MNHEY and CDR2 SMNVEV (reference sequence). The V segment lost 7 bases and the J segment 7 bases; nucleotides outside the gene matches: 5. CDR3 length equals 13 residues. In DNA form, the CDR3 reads TGTGCCAGCACCGCGGGGGGGTGGAATGAGCAGTTCTTC. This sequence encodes CASTAGGWNEQFF.

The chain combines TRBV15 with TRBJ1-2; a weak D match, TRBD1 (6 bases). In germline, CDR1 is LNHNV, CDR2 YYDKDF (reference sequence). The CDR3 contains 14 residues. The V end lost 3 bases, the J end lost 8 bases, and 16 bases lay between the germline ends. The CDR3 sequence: CATSRTQGGEGYTF. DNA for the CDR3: TGTGCCACCAGCAGGACTCAAGGGGGGGAGGGCTACACCTTC.

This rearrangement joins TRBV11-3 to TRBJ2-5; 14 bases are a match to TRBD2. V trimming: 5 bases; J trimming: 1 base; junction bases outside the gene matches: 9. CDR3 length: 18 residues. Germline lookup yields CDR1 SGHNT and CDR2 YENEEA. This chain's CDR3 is CASSQGLAGGLLQETQYF. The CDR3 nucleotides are TGTGCCAGCAGCCAAGGACTAGCGGGGGGACTACTCCAAGAGACCCAGTACTTC.

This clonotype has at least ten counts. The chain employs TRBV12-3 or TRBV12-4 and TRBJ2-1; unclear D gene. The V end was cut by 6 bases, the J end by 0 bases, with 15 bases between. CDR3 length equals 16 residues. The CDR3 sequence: CASRPLAYSSYNEQFF. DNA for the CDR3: TGTGCCAGCAGACCGTTAGCCTACAGCTCCTACAATGAGCAGTTCTTC.

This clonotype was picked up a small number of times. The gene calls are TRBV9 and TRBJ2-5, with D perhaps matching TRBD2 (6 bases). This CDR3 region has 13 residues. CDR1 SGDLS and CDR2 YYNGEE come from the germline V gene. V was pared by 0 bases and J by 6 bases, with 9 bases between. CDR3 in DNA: TGTGCCAGCAGCGTAGCTGGAGGGCAGACCCAGTACTTC. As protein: CASSVAGGQTQYF.

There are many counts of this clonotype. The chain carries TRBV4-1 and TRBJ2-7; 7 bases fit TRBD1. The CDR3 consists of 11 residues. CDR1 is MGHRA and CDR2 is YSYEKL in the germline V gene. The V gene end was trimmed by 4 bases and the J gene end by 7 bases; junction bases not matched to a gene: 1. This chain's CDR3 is CASSPGGEQYF. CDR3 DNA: TGCGCCAGCAGCCCAGGGGGAGAGCAGTACTTC.

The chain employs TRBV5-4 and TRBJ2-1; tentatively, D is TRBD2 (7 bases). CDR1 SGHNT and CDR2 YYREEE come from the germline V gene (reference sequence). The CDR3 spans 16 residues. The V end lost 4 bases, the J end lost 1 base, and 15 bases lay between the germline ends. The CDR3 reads CASSGQGGGSYNEQFF. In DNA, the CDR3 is TGTGCCAGCAGCGGACAAGGGGGAGGGTCCTACAATGAGCAGTTCTTC.

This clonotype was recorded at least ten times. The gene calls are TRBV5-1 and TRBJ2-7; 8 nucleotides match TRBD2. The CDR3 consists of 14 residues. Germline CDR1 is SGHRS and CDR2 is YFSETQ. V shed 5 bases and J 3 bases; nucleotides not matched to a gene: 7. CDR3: CASRNGLASYEQYF. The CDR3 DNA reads TGCGCCAGCAGAAACGGACTAGCAAGCTACGAGCAGTACTTC.

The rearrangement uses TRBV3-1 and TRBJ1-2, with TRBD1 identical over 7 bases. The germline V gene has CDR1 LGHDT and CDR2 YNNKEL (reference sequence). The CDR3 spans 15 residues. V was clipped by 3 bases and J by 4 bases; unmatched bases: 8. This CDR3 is CASSHPGGNAYGYTF. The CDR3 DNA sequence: TGTGCCAGCAGCCACCCAGGGGGGAACGCCTATGGCTACACCTTC.

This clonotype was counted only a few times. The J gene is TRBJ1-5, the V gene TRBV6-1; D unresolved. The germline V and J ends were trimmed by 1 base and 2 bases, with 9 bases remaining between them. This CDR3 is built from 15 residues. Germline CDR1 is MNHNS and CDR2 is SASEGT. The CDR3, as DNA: TGTGCCAGCAGTGAAGGCGGAAAAGGCAATCAGCCCCAGCATTTT. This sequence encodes CASSEGGKGNQPQHF.

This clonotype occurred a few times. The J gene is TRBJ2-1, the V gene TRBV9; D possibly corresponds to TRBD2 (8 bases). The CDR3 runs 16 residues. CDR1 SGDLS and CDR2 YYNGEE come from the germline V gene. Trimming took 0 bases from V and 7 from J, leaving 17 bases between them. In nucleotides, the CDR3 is TGTGCCAGCAGCGTAGCGGGAGGGGGCGACAGTAATGAGCAGTTCTTC. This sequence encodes CASSVAGGGDSNEQFF.

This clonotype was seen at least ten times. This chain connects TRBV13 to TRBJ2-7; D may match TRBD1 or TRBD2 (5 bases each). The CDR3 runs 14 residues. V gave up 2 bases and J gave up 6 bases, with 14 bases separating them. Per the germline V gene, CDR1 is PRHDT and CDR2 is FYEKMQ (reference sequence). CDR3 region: CASSLRGGFGEQYF. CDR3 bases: TGTGCCAGCAGCTTACGTGGGGGATTCGGCGAGCAGTACTTC.

The CDR3 reads CASSLGTYGNEQYF. DNA for the CDR3: TGTGCCAGCAGCTTGGGCACGTATGGGAACGAGCAGTACTTC. The chain combines TRBV12-3 or TRBV12-4 with TRBJ2-7; unclear D gene. This CDR3 spans 14 amino acids. The germline V and J ends were trimmed by 6 bases and 5 bases, with 17 bases remaining between them.

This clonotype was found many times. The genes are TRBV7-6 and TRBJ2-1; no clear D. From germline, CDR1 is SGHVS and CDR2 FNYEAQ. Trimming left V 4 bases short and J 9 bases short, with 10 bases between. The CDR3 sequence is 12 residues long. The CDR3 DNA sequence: TGTGCCAGCAGCTCCCGCGTAGGTGAGCAGTTCTTC. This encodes CASSSRVGEQFF.

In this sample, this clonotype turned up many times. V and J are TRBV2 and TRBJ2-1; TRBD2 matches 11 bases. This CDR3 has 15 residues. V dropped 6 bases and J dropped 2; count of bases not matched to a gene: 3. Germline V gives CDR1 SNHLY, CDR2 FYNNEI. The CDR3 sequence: CASRELAGAYNEQFF. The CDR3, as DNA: TGTGCCAGCAGAGAACTAGCGGGGGCCTACAATGAGCAGTTCTTC.

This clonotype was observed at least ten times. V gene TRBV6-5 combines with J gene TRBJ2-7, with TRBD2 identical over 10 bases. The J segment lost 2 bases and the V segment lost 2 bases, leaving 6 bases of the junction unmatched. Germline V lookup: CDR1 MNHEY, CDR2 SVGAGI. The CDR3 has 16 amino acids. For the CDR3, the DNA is TGTGCCAGCAGTTACACTAGCGGGAATTATCCCTACGAGCAGTACTTC. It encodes CASSYTSGNYPYEQYF.

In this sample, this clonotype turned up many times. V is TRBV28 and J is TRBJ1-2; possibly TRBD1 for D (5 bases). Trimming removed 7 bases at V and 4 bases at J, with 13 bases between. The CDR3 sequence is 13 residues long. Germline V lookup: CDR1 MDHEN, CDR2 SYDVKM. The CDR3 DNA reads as TGTGCCAGCACCCGCGATAGGGGCTATGGCTACACCTTC. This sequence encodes CASTRDRGYGYTF.